The 8 T cell receptor beta chains below all came from one sample that was sequenced in a study of blood T cell repertoires in COVID-19. TCRdb's copy holds only in-frame clones and misses some; the assay was immunoSEQ multiplex PCR. The table has 90,000 to 100,000 clones, around nine tenths seen once. What was sequenced was peripheral blood. These receptor sequences come from a man older than 75 with acute or convalescent COVID-19.

The V call is TRBV4-3, the J call TRBJ1-2; 8 bases map to TRBD1. V trimming: 1 base; J trimming: 6 bases; junction bases outside the gene matches: 7. The germline V gene encodes CDR1 LGHNA and CDR2 YSLEER. The CDR3 totals 15 residues. The CDR3 coding sequence is TGCGCCAGCAGCCAAGGGACAGGGAAGGGGGATGGCTACACCTTC. Translated, it gives CASSQGTGKGDGYTF.

CDR3 sequence (DNA): TGTGCCATCAGATCGACTAGCGGGGTTATGGATACGCAGTATTTT. Its translation is CAIRSTSGVMDTQYF. The chain employs TRBV10-3 and TRBJ2-3; 11 nucleotides line up with TRBD2. The germline V gene has CDR1 ENHRY and CDR2 SYGVKD. Trimming cost V 6 bases and J 6 bases; bases outside gene matches: 8. The CDR3 runs 15 residues.

The gene calls are TRBV2 and TRBJ2-2; no clear D gene. The CDR3 is 12 amino acids. V was clipped by 6 bases and J by 7 bases, with 9 bases between them. Germline CDR1 reads SNHLY; CDR2 reads FYNNEI. CDR3 amino acids: CASSLRGGELFF. The CDR3 DNA reads TGTGCCAGCAGCCTCCGAGGCGGGGAGCTGTTTTTT.

A single count supports this clone. The rearrangement uses TRBV6-2 or TRBV6-3 and TRBJ1-5, with D tentatively TRBD1 (5 bases). The germline CDR1 and CDR2 sequences are MNHEY and SVGEGT. Trimming pared 5 bases from V and 0 bases from J, leaving 8 bases between. The CDR3 sequence is 14 residues long. The CDR3, as DNA: TGTGCCAGCAGTCAGGGATATAGCAATCAGCCCCAGCATTTT. It translates to CASSQGYSNQPQHF.

The V call is TRBV5-5, the J call TRBJ1-6; D is uncertain. The germline V and J ends were trimmed by 0 bases and 7 bases, with 11 bases remaining between them. The germline gives CDR1 SGHKS, CDR2 YYEKEE (reference sequence). CDR3 size: 15 residues. The CDR3 here is CASSLVWSENSPLHF. In DNA form, the CDR3 reads TGTGCCAGCAGCTTGGTGTGGTCAGAAAATTCACCCCTCCACTTT.

This chain connects TRBV5-6 to TRBJ1-4; D possibly corresponds to TRBD1 (6 bases). Trimming stripped 5 bases from V and 8 bases from J, with 22 bases between. There are 16 residues in the CDR3. Per the germline V gene, CDR1 is SGHDT and CDR2 is YYEEEE. The CDR3 DNA is TGTGCCAGCAGTACCATACGGGACAACGACGGGGAAAAACTGTTTTTT. Amino acid sequence: CASSTIRDNDGEKLFF.

The chain carries TRBV24-1 and TRBJ2-2, with 9 nucleotides matching TRBD2. The germline gives CDR1 KGHDR, CDR2 SFDVKD. With V trimmed by 4 bases and J by 5 bases, 16 bases remained unmatched. This CDR3 has 19 amino acids. CDR3 residues: CATSEGHRVLAGPTGELFF. CDR3 bases: TGTGCCACCAGTGAGGGGCACAGGGTACTAGCGGGCCCTACCGGGGAGCTGTTTTTT.

The chain employs TRBV19 and TRBJ2-3; TRBD1 matches 7 bases. CDR1 and CDR2 from the germline V gene are LNHDA and SQIVND (reference sequence). CDR3 length equals 15 residues. With V trimmed by 4 bases and J by 6 bases, 10 bases remained unmatched. The CDR3 DNA sequence: TGTGCCAGTAGTAGGGGACAGTCATTAGGGGATACGCAGTATTTT. Its translation is CASSRGQSLGDTQYF. The whole variable domain, filled in from reference TRBV19 and TRBJ2-3, reads DGGITQSPKYLFRKEGQNVTLSCEQNLNHDAMYWYRQDPGQGLRLIYYSQIVNDFQKGDIAEGYSVSREKKESFPLTVTSAQKNPTAFYLCASSRGQSLGDTQYFGPGTRLTVL.